These 18 T cell receptor beta chains originate from one sample sequenced in a study of CD8 T cells in ankylosing spondylitis. General study findings and limits: For ankylosing spondylitis blood, a TCR beta motif of roughly 8 highly homologous variants appeared characteristic.

Their antigen targets remain unknown. TCRdb analysed the 5' RACE reads with MiXCR anew, one entry per CDR3 protein. The top ten clones hold 0.89% of a sample with about 450,000 distinct CDR3 sequences, about 25% of them seen once. The sample taken for sequencing was blood, either unsorted or a sorted T cell fraction (not recorded which). The origin of the receptors is a male donor with ankylosing spondylitis.

This clonotype was seen a handful of times. The chain combines TRBV2 with TRBJ2-2; a possible D gene is TRBD1 (5 bases). This CDR3 has 15 residues. In germline, CDR1 is SNHLY, CDR2 FYNNEI. Trimming shortened V by 4 bases and J by 3 bases, and 12 bases separated the two germline ends. CDR3 DNA sequence: TGTGCCAGCAGTGGGCCCGCAGGGTACACCGGGGAGCTGTTTTTT. Its translation: CASSGPAGYTGELFF.

The chain couples TRBV24-1 to TRBJ2-7; D is perhaps TRBD2 (5 bases). Trimming cost V 9 bases and J 6 bases, with 14 bases left between them. Germline lookup yields CDR1 KGHDR and CDR2 SFDVKD. The length of the CDR3 is 12 residues. The chain's CDR3 is CATSGVTSEQYF. The CDR3 bases are TGTGCCACCTCCGGGGTTACCTCCGAGCAGTACTTC.

The chain recombines TRBV6-1 with TRBJ1-2; D not resolved. CDR1 and CDR2 from the germline V gene are MNHNS and SASEGT. The V and J ends lost 7 bases and 4 bases respectively, with 16 bases between them. This CDR3 is built from 14 residues. The CDR3 DNA reads as TGTGCCAGCATAGCGGGCCGGACCCTCTATGGCTACACCTTC. It specifies CASIAGRTLYGYTF.

The chain carries TRBV6-1 and TRBJ1-5; 8 nucleotides line up with TRBD1. Looked up from germline, CDR1 is MNHNS and CDR2 is SASEGT. This CDR3 spans 14 amino acids. With V trimmed by 6 bases and J by 4 bases, 5 bases remained unmatched. CDR3: CASRDTGGNQPQHF. The CDR3 region has the DNA TGTGCCAGCAGGGATACAGGGGGTAATCAGCCCCAGCATTTT.

This clonotype was detected a few times. The chain links TRBV5-1 to TRBJ2-3; TRBD2 aligns across 16 bases. The J segment lost 4 bases and the V segment lost 4 bases, leaving 6 bases of the junction unmatched. CDR3 size: 17 residues. Germline V gene sequence: CDR1 SGHRS, CDR2 YFSETQ. This CDR3 is CASSPGLAGGLADTQYF. Here the CDR3 DNA reads TGCGCCAGCAGCCCGGGACTAGCGGGAGGGCTAGCAGATACGCAGTATTTT.

In this sample, this clonotype turned up a few times. The rearrangement links TRBV24-1 to TRBJ2-7; TRBD1 is a possible D gene (5 bases). The ends were cut back, 5 bases at V and 5 bases at J, with 15 bases in the middle. The CDR3 runs 14 residues. Germline V gene lookup returns CDR1 KGHDR and CDR2 SFDVKD. This chain's CDR3 is CATSARQGWNEQYF. CDR3 bases: TGTGCCACCAGTGCCCGTCAGGGTTGGAACGAGCAGTACTTC.

This clonotype was counted between two and nine times. The CDR3 here is CASSYGGSNSYNEQFF. CDR3 sequence (DNA): TGTGCCAGCAGTTATGGCGGCAGCAACTCCTACAATGAGCAGTTCTTC. This sequence joins TRBV6-2 or TRBV6-3 and TRBJ2-1; unclear D gene. V was pared by 3 bases and J by 0 bases, with 12 bases between. Germline V gene lookup returns CDR1 MNHEY and CDR2 SVGEGT. CDR3 length: 16 amino acids.

The sample holds a few counts of this clonotype. This chain uses TRBV6-5 with TRBJ2-1, with D unclear. Trimming pared 4 bases from V and 9 bases from J, leaving 22 bases between. CDR1 is MNHEY and CDR2 is SVGAGI in the germline V gene. The CDR3 contains 16 residues. The CDR3 DNA reads TGTGCCAGCAGTTCCCACAAGGGAAGTATATCTCGTGAGCAGTTCTTC. Translation gives CASSSHKGSISREQFF.

V gene TRBV12-3 or TRBV12-4 combines with J gene TRBJ1-2; D gene unclear. The germline V and J ends were trimmed by 6 bases and 4 bases, with 12 bases remaining between them. The CDR3 contains 13 residues. CDR3 loop: CASRISQAYGYTF. The CDR3 DNA reads TGTGCCAGCAGGATAAGCCAGGCCTATGGCTACACCTTC.

The chain combines TRBV7-9 with TRBJ2-2; D not certain. The V gene lost 5 bases and the J gene lost 0 bases, with 10 bases spanning the gap. Germline V gene data show CDR1 as SEHNR and CDR2 as FQNEAQ (reference sequence). The CDR3 length is 15 residues. CDR3 amino acids: CASSRSAANTGELFF. The CDR3 nucleotides are TGTGCCAGCAGCCGATCGGCGGCGAACACCGGGGAGCTGTTTTTT.

This chain connects TRBV10-3 to TRBJ2-1; 10 bases are shared with TRBD2. The germline CDR1 and CDR2 sequences are ENHRY and SYGVKD. Germline trimming cut 4 bases from V and 6 bases from J; bases unmatched to any gene: 12. The CDR3 loop spans 17 amino acids. The CDR3 region is CAISVTSLAGAINEQFF. The CDR3 DNA is TGTGCCATCAGTGTGACAAGCCTAGCGGGAGCGATCAATGAGCAGTTCTTC.

This clonotype was recorded a few times. J is TRBJ2-7 and V is TRBV7-2; 7 bases match TRBD1. The CDR3 is 15 residues long. Germline V gene sequence: CDR1 SGHTA, CDR2 FQGNSA. J lost 2 bases, V lost 5 bases, and 9 bases had no gene match. The CDR3 spells CASSAARQGPYEQYF. CDR3 DNA sequence: TGTGCCAGCAGCGCCGCACGACAGGGTCCCTACGAGCAGTACTTC.

The chain carries TRBV5-1 and TRBJ1-2, with TRBD1 matching 12 bases. CDR3 length: 15 residues. CDR1 and CDR2 from the germline V gene are SGHRS and YFSETQ. V gave up 5 bases and J gave up 7 bases; unmatched junction bases: 9. The CDR3 coding sequence is TGCGCCAGCAGTTTTTCGGGACAGGGGGCGCGTGGCTACACCTTC. Translating it yields CASSFSGQGARGYTF. Complete variable domain (other parts from reference TRBV5-1 and TRBJ1-2): KAGVTQTPRYLIKTRGQQVTLSCSPISGHRSVSWYQQTPGQGLQFLFEYFSETQRNKGNFPGRFSGRQFSNSRSEMNVSTLELGDSALYLCASSFSGQGARGYTFGSGTRLTVV.

CDR3 in DNA: TGCGCCAGCAGCCAAGAAAAACTAGCGGGACGCACAGATACGCAGTATTTT. Its translation: CASSQEKLAGRTDTQYF. The genes are TRBV4-1 and TRBJ2-3; 10 nucleotides align to TRBD2. This CDR3 is 17 amino acids long. Germline V gene data show CDR1 as MGHRA and CDR2 as YSYEKL. V was clipped by 0 bases and J by 1 base; unmatched bases: 4.

The rearrangement links TRBV6-5 to TRBJ2-3; D not certain. V was shortened by 0 bases and J by 2 bases, with 12 bases between the two germline ends. The CDR3 runs to 16 residues. Germline V CDR1 and CDR2: MNHEY, SVGAGI. The CDR3 bases are TGTGCCAGCAGTTACTCGCAGGCAATCTACACAGATACGCAGTATTTT. Translated, it gives CASSYSQAIYTDTQYF.

This chain links TRBV20-1 with TRBJ2-7, with D maybe TRBD1 (5 bases). V shed 7 bases and J shed 5 bases, with 18 bases lying between them. This CDR3 contains 13 residues. Germline values: CDR1 DFQATT, CDR2 SNEGSKA (reference sequence). The CDR3 DNA sequence: TGCAGTGTGAAAGGGGATGCTACGGACGAGCAGTACGTC. It yields the protein CSVKGDATDEQYV.

The chain links TRBV20-1 to TRBJ2-1; D may be TRBD1 (6 bases). The CDR3 covers 13 residues. The V end lost 6 bases, the J end lost 7 bases, and 16 bases lay between the germline ends. Germline values: CDR1 DFQATT, CDR2 SNEGSKA (reference sequence). CDR3 DNA sequence: TGCAGTGCCAGCCCCGGACAGCAGAATGAGCAGTTCTTC. It specifies CSASPGQQNEQFF.

This clonotype was detected a few times. The V gene is TRBV29-1, the J gene TRBJ2-3; no definite D call. Germline V gene data show CDR1 as SQVTM and CDR2 as ANQGSEA. V gave up 2 bases and J gave up 4 bases, with 10 bases separating them. There are 13 residues in the CDR3. DNA for the CDR3: TGCAGCGTTGAAAACGCAGGTTCAGATACGCAGTATTTT. As protein: CSVENAGSDTQYF.